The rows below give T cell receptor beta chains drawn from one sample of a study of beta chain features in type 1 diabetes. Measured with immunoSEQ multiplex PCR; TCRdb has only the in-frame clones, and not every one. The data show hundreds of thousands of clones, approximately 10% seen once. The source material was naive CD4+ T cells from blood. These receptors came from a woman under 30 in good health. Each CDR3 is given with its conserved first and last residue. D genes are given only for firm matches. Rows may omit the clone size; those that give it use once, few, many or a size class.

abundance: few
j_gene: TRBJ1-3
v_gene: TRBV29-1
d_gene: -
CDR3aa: CSVVQRYSGNTIYF
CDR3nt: TGCAGCGTCGTACAGCGCTACTCTGGAAACACCATATATTTT

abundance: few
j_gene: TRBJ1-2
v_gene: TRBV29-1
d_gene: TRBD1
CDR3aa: CSGGTGTYYGYTF
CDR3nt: TGCAGCGGAGGGACAGGGACATACTATGGCTACACCTTC

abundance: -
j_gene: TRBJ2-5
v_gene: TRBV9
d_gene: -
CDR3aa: CASSSRAAGARETQYF
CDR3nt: TGTGCCAGCAGCTCCCGTGCTGCGGGCGCGCGAGAGACCCAGTACTTC

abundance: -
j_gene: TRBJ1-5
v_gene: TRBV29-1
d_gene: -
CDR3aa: CSVSVGGSNQPQHF
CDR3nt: TGCAGCGTTTCTGTCGGGGGGAGCAATCAGCCCCAGCATTTT

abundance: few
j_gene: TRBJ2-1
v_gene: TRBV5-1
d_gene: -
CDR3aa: CASSLLLTSNEQFF
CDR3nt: TGCGCCAGCAGCTTGCTCCTGACAAGCAATGAGCAGTTCTTC

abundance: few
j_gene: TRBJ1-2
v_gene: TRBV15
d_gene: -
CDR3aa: CATSRDQGKGLGGYTF
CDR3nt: TGTGCCACCAGCAGAGATCAGGGGAAAGGTCTAGGTGGCTACACCTTC

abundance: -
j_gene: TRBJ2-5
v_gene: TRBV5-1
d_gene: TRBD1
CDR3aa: CASSLSGNPDRVWETQYF
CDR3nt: TGCGCCAGCAGCTTGAGTGGCAACCCCGACAGGGTTTGGGAGACCCAGTACTTC

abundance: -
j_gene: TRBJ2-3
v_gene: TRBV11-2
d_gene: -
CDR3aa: CASSLGTTRTDTQYF
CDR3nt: TGTGCCAGCAGCTTAGGGACGACCCGCACAGATACGCAGTATTTT

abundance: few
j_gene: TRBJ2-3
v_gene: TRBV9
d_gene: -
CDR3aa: CASSERTTTDTQYF
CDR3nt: TGTGCCAGCAGCGAGAGGACTACCACAGATACGCAGTATTTT

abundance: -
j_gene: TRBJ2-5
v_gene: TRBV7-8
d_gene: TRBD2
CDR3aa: CASSSTRTSGGQETQYF
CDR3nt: TGTGCCAGCAGCTCTACCCGAACTAGCGGGGGGCAAGAGACCCAGTACTTC

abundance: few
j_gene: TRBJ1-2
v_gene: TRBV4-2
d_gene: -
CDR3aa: CASSQVQGNDYGYTF
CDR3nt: TGTGCCAGCAGCCAAGTACAGGGAAACGACTATGGCTACACCTTC

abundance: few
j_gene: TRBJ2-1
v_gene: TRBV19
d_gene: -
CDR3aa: CASSIADHEQFF
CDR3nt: TGTGCCAGTAGTATAGCGGACCACGAGCAGTTCTTC

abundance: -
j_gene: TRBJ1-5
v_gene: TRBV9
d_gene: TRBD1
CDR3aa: CASSVDRGGQPQHF
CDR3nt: TGTGCCAGCAGCGTCGACAGGGGAGGTCAGCCCCAGCATTTT

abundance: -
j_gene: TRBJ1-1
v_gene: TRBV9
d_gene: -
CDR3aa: CASSAPSGGSNTEAFF
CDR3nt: TGTGCCAGCAGCGCCCCTTCGGGCGGATCGAACACTGAAGCTTTCTTT

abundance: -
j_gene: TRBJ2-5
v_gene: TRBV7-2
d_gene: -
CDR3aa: CASSSAVNQETQYF
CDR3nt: TGTGCCAGCAGCTCAGCCGTGAACCAAGAGACCCAGTACTTC

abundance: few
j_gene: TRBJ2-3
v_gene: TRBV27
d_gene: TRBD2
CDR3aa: CASSLSSSGRYTDTQYF
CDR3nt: TGTGCCAGCAGTTTATCTTCTAGCGGGAGATACACAGATACGCAGTATTTT

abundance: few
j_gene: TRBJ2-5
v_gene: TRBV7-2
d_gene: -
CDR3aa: CASSLAFASETQYF
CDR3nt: TGTGCCAGCAGCTTAGCGTTCGCGTCGGAGACCCAGTACTTC

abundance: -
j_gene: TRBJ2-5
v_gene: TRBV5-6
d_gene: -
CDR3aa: CASSFRTLTGETQYF
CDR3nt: TGTGCCAGCAGCTTCAGGACCCTCACGGGAGAGACCCAGTACTTC

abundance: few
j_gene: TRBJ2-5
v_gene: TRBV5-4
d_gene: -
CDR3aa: CASSFSGTYVTQYF
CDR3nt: TGTGCCAGCAGCTTTTCCGGGACTTATGTGACCCAGTACTTC

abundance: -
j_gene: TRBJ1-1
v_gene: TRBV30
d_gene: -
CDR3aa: CAWSVLQNTEAFF
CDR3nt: TGTGCCTGGAGTGTATTGCAGAACACTGAAGCTTTCTTT

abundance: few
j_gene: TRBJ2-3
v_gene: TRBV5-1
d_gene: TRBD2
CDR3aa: CASSLDSGEDTQYF
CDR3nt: TGCGCCAGCAGCTTGGATAGCGGGGAAGATACGCAGTATTTT

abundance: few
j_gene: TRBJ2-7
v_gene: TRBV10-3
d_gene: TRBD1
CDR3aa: CAISGTAYEQYF
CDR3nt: TGTGCCATCAGCGGGACAGCCTACGAGCAGTACTTC

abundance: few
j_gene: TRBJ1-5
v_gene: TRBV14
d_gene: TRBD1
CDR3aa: CASSHTGVQPQHF
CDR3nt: TGTGCCAGCAGCCATACAGGGGTGCAGCCCCAGCATTTT